Listed here are 30 T cell receptor beta chains from one sample, sequenced in a study of blood T cell repertoires in COVID-19 (TCRdb year 2020). Library method: the immunoSEQ multiplex PCR assay. In TCRdb, the immuneACCESS table is reduced to in-frame sequences with V and J assigned. These tables do not hold every clone; where another copy was compared, an unresolved V gene accounts for under half, and the others remain unexplained. Present in this sample are approximately 260,000 clones, approximately 86% of which were seen just once. Clones ranked in the top ten supply 7.2% of the sample. The sequenced sample was peripheral blood. The receptor source for this set is a man between 60 and 75 years old who had recovered from COVID-19.

The chain carries TRBV5-1 and TRBJ1-3; no clear D gene. In germline, CDR1 is SGHRS, CDR2 YFSETQ. The CDR3 runs to 14 residues. With 0 bases removed from V and 4 bases from J, the gap between germline ends came to 8 bases. The CDR3: CASSLGDTGNTIYF. CDR3 DNA: TGCGCCAGCAGCTTGGGAGACACCGGAAACACCATATATTTT.

V usage is TRBV5-1 and J usage is TRBJ2-4; tentatively, D is TRBD2 (5 bases). This CDR3 has 12 amino acids. Per the germline V gene, CDR1 is SGHRS and CDR2 is YFSETQ. V was shortened by 4 bases and J by 6 bases, with 8 bases between the two germline ends. The CDR3 coding sequence is TGCGCCAGCAGCGCCGAGGGAAACATTCAGTACTTC. Protein: CASSAEGNIQYF.

Worth noting for this clone: One junction end does not reproduce the germline sequence, and a read error may be involved. This rearrangement joins TRBV11-3 to TRBJ2-1, with 9 bases lining up with TRBD1. The CDR3 extends over 13 amino acids. Germline V gene data show CDR1 as SGHNT and CDR2 as YENEEA. CDR3 sequence reads: CASSPGTGLSKVF. In DNA form, the CDR3 reads TGTGCCAGCAGCCCAGGGACAGGGCTATCTAAGGTCTTC. Full variable domain (missing parts from reference TRBV11-3 and TRBJ2-1): EAGVVQSPRYKIIEKKQPVAFWCNPISGHNTLYWYLQNLGQGPELLIRYENEEAVDDSQLPKDRFSAERLKGVDSTLKIQPAELGDSAVYLCASSPGTGLSKVFGPGTRLTVL.

This chain joins TRBV6-5 and TRBJ1-5, with unresolved D. CDR3 length: 15 amino acids. Germline lookup yields CDR1 MNHEY and CDR2 SVGAGI. Trimming pared 4 bases from V and 4 bases from J, leaving 14 bases between. The CDR3 spells CASSSSRGPNQPQHF. The CDR3 region has the DNA TGTGCCAGCAGTTCCAGCCGCGGGCCTAATCAGCCCCAGCATTTT.

For the CDR3, the DNA is TGTGCCAGCGTAGGAGGGGCCGGAAACACCATATATTTT. Its translation: CASVGGAGNTIYF. The J gene is TRBJ1-3, the V gene TRBV6-5, with D possibly matching TRBD1 (5 bases). This CDR3 has 13 amino acids. The germline gives CDR1 MNHEY, CDR2 SVGAGI. Trimming stripped 8 bases from V and 4 bases from J, with 12 bases between.

This chain joins TRBV10-3 and TRBJ2-2, with TRBD2 matching 12 bases. The germline V gene has CDR1 ENHRY and CDR2 SYGVKD. Trimming took 4 bases from V and 3 from J; bases not matched to a gene: 0. CDR3 length: 15 amino acids. The CDR3 loop is CAISGLAGDTGELFF. Here the CDR3 DNA reads TGTGCCATCAGTGGACTAGCGGGAGACACCGGGGAGCTGTTTTTT.

The chain has TRBV18 and TRBJ1-1; no definite D call. V gave up 1 base and J gave up 7 bases, with 7 bases separating them. In germline, CDR1 is KGHSH, CDR2 LQKENI. CDR3 length: 12 residues. The CDR3 region is CASSPRGIEAFF. CDR3 DNA: TGTGCCAGCTCACCACGAGGGATTGAAGCTTTCTTT.

The chain joins TRBV6-5 to TRBJ1-6; 7 bases agree with TRBD1. The J segment lost 9 bases and the V segment lost 5 bases, leaving 7 bases of the junction unmatched. Germline values: CDR1 MNHEY, CDR2 SVGAGI. The CDR3 length is 14 residues. CDR3 DNA sequence: TGTGCCAGCAGTCGAGACAGGGCGCCTTCACCCCTCCACTTT. It translates to CASSRDRAPSPLHF.

The gene calls are TRBV2 and TRBJ1-2, with D unresolved. The CDR3 consists of 13 residues. Between the trimmed V and J ends, which lost 2 bases and 3 bases, there was a span of 7 bases. Germline loops: CDR1 SNHLY, CDR2 FYNNEI. CDR3: CASSELQDYGYTF. For the CDR3, the DNA is TGTGCCAGCAGTGAATTGCAGGACTATGGCTACACCTTC. The whole variable domain, remainder taken from reference TRBV2 and TRBJ1-2, is EPEVTQTPSHQVTQMGQEVILRCVPISNHLYFYWYRQILGQKVEFLVSFYNNEISEKSEIFDDQFSVERPDGSNFTLKIRSTKLEDSAMYFCASSELQDYGYTFGSGTRLTVV.

This clone was picked up one time. The CDR3 spells CASSLDMGSFTDTQYF. CDR3 bases: TGTGCCAGCAGCTTAGATATGGGCAGCTTCACAGATACGCAGTATTTT. This chain joins TRBV11-2 and TRBJ2-3; D is unclear. The V gene lost 0 bases and the J gene lost 2 bases, with 12 bases spanning the gap. The CDR3 runs to 16 residues. Germline V lookup: CDR1 SGHAT, CDR2 FQNNGV.

CDR3 DNA sequence: TGTGCCAGCAGTTCGTATGGGGACAGGGAAGGCCCCGGGACGCAGTATTTT. It is translated as CASSSYGDREGPGTQYF. The chain has TRBV7-8 and TRBJ2-3, with TRBD1 identical over 9 bases. The CDR3 is 17 residues long. V shed 6 bases, J shed 9 bases, and the junction held 19 bases outside the gene matches. CDR1 SGHVS and CDR2 FQNEAQ come from the germline V gene.

The rearrangement links TRBV6-5 to TRBJ1-1, with D possibly being TRBD1 (5 bases). V shed 7 bases and J shed 4 bases, with 10 bases lying between them. The CDR3 is made up of 12 amino acids. Germline V gives CDR1 MNHEY, CDR2 SVGAGI. CDR3 protein: CASTRGGTEAFF. CDR3 sequence (DNA): TGTGCCAGCACCCGGGGGGGCACTGAAGCTTTCTTT.

This clone was detected a few times. J is TRBJ1-2 and V is TRBV5-1; D possibly corresponds to TRBD1 (6 bases). V was cut by 3 bases and J by 0 bases, with 15 bases left in between. Germline-derived CDR1 and CDR2 are SGHRS and YFSETQ. The CDR3 length is 16 residues. This CDR3 is CASSSLDRRTNYGYTF. The DNA for the CDR3 is TGCGCCAGCAGCTCCCTCGACAGGCGAACTAACTATGGCTACACCTTC.

The chain is built from TRBV11-1 and TRBJ2-3; TRBD1 matches 9 bases. The CDR3 runs to 15 residues. The trim removed 4 bases at V and 5 bases at J, leaving 7 bases unmatched. Looked up from germline, CDR1 is SGHAT and CDR2 is FQDESV (reference sequence). The CDR3 coding sequence is TGTGCCAGCAGCTACGAGGGACAGGGTAAAGATACGCAGTATTTT. Translation gives CASSYEGQGKDTQYF. The variable domain in full, with the rest retrieved from reference TRBV11-1 and TRBJ2-3, is EAEVAQSPRYKITEKSQAVAFWCDPISGHATLYWYRQILGQGPELLVQFQDESVVDDSQLPKDRFSAERLKGVDSTLKIQPAELGDSAMYLCASSYEGQGKDTQYFGPGTRLTVL.

V and J are TRBV3-1 (or the pseudogene TRBV3-2) and TRBJ1-3; D remains unclear. V was pared by 3 bases and J by 4 bases, with 13 bases between. CDR1 LGHDT and CDR2 YNNKEL come from the germline V gene (reference sequence). There are 15 residues in the CDR3. The CDR3 sequence: CASSQPSTRGNTIYF. CDR3 coding DNA: TGTGCCAGCAGCCAGCCCTCCACCAGGGGAAACACCATATATTTT.

V gene TRBV27 combines with J gene TRBJ2-1; 7 nucleotides agree with TRBD2. V was clipped by 5 bases and J by 4 bases; unmatched bases: 11. Germline V lookup: CDR1 MNHEY, CDR2 SMNVEV (reference sequence). This CDR3 is 16 amino acids long. The CDR3 DNA is TGTGCCAGCAGTACCATAGCGTGGGGGGGTTACAATGAGCAGTTCTTC. This translates into CASSTIAWGGYNEQFF.

V is TRBV28 and J is TRBJ1-1; D remains ambiguous. Trimming removed 5 bases at V and 1 base at J, with 11 bases between. The CDR3 is 14 amino acids. The germline CDR1 and CDR2 sequences are MDHEN and SYDVKM. The CDR3 protein is CASSGWRPNTEAFF. The CDR3 DNA sequence: TGTGCCAGCAGTGGATGGAGGCCGAACACTGAAGCTTTCTTT.

This clone has just a few counts. The J gene is TRBJ2-7, the V gene TRBV11-2; 8 nucleotides line up with TRBD1. The CDR3 has 14 residues. The junction had 5 bases not matched to a gene; V was cut back by 3 bases and J by 4 bases. CDR1 is SGHAT, CDR2 FQNNGV, per germline. The CDR3, as DNA: TGTGCCAGCAGCTTCGGGACAGGAGATTACGAGCAGTACTTC. As protein: CASSFGTGDYEQYF.

The V call is TRBV19, the J call TRBJ2-1, with TRBD2 matching 13 bases. Looked up from germline, CDR1 is LNHDA and CDR2 is SQIVND (reference sequence). This CDR3 has 16 residues. Trimming took 6 bases from V and 2 from J; bases not matched to a gene: 4. The CDR3 DNA follows: TGTGCCAGTAGATCAGGACTAGCGGGGGCCTACAATGAGCAGTTCTTC. Encoded protein: CASRSGLAGAYNEQFF.

This chain links TRBV6-4 with TRBJ1-2; D is possibly TRBD1 (6 bases). Germline CDR1 reads MRHNA; CDR2 reads SNTAGT. V dropped 2 bases and J dropped 5 bases, with 15 bases sitting between them. The CDR3 sequence is 15 residues long. CDR3 nucleotide sequence: TGTGCCAGCAGTGACCCAGGGGCAGGGGTTTATGGCTACACCTTC. Encoded protein: CASSDPGAGVYGYTF.

The rearrangement joins TRBV5-6 to TRBJ2-3; D might be TRBD2 (5 bases). V was cut by 4 bases and J by 7 bases, with 13 bases left in between. Germline lookup yields CDR1 SGHDT and CDR2 YYEEEE. There are 13 residues in the CDR3. CDR3 bases: TGTGCCAGCAGCCGCGGTAGAGGGAATACGCAGTATTTT. It codes for CASSRGRGNTQYF.

This chain uses TRBV6-5 with TRBJ2-2; no definite D call. Trimming removed 0 bases from V and 1 base from J, with 9 bases in between. Germline V gene lookup returns CDR1 MNHEY and CDR2 SVGAGI. The CDR3 runs to 16 residues. This chain's CDR3 is CASSYSRPRNTGELFF. The CDR3 DNA sequence: TGTGCCAGCAGTTACTCGAGACCTAGGAACACCGGGGAGCTGTTTTTT.

This clone was found a few times. The CDR3 is CASTWDRGYEQYV. The CDR3 region has the DNA TGTGCCAGCACTTGGGACAGGGGATACGAGCAGTACGTC. The chain links TRBV6-6 to TRBJ2-7; 10 positions agree with TRBD1. The germline V gene encodes CDR1 MNHNY and CDR2 SVGAGI (reference sequence). The J segment lost 4 bases and the V segment lost 7 bases, leaving 4 bases of the junction unmatched. The CDR3 covers 13 residues.

The count of this clone is one. The chain joins TRBV18 to TRBJ1-5, with TRBD1 identical over 7 bases. Per the germline V gene, CDR1 is KGHSH and CDR2 is LQKENI. The CDR3 totals 15 residues. V shed 2 bases, J shed 4 bases, and the junction held 5 bases outside the gene matches. In DNA form, the CDR3 reads TGTGCCAGCTCACCAACACAGGACAGGAATCAGCCCCAGCATTTT. Translating gives CASSPTQDRNQPQHF.

This clone was seen a single time. J is TRBJ2-3 and V is TRBV9; 8 bases are a match to TRBD2. CDR1 and CDR2 (germline): SGDLS, YYNGEE. V lost 4 bases and J lost 5; bases outside the gene matches: 12. There are 16 residues in the CDR3. The CDR3 nucleotides are TGTGCCAGCAGCATCTTACCGGGACTAGGGGGAGATACGCAGTATTTT. Translated: CASSILPGLGGDTQYF.

The rearrangement links TRBV24-1 to TRBJ1-2, with 12 bases fitting TRBD1. CDR3 size: 17 residues. Trimming took 7 bases from V and 0 from J; bases not matched to a gene: 8. Germline V lookup: CDR1 KGHDR, CDR2 SFDVKD. Written as DNA, the CDR3 is TGTGCCACCAGCCAACCGGGACAGGGGGCCGCTAACTATGGCTACACCTTC. This sequence encodes CATSQPGQGAANYGYTF.

The rearrangement uses TRBV4-2 and TRBJ1-4, with a possible D match to TRBD1 (5 bases). Germline CDR1 reads LGHNA; CDR2 reads YNFKEQ. The CDR3 has 18 amino acids. Trimming removed 2 bases from V and 0 bases from J, with 16 bases in between. The CDR3: CASSQFFQGGSTNEKLFF. CDR3 DNA: TGTGCCAGCAGCCAATTTTTCCAGGGAGGGTCAACTAATGAAAAACTGTTTTTT.

The J gene is TRBJ1-6, the V gene TRBV5-1; the D is unclear. V was clipped by 3 bases and J by 5 bases, with 9 bases between them. CDR3 length: 14 amino acids. Germline CDR1 reads SGHRS; CDR2 reads YFSETQ. In nucleotides, the CDR3 is TGCGCCAGCAGCTGGGGAGGAAATAATTCACCCCTCCACTTT. Its protein product is CASSWGGNNSPLHF.

This rearrangement joins TRBV19 to TRBJ2-2; D perhaps matches TRBD1 (5 bases). The germline V and J ends were trimmed by 2 bases and 6 bases, with 7 bases remaining between them. This CDR3 has 13 residues. CDR1 and CDR2 from the germline V gene are LNHDA and SQIVND (reference sequence). CDR3 residues: CASSIQGPGELFF. The CDR3 bases are TGTGCCAGTAGTATACAGGGTCCCGGGGAGCTGTTTTTT.

The chain recombines TRBV11-2 with TRBJ2-1; D call uncertain. Trimming cost V 5 bases and J 10 bases, with 9 bases left between them. CDR3 size: 11 residues. CDR1 SGHAT and CDR2 FQNNGV come from the germline V gene. The CDR3 loop is CASSPLEEQFF. Written as DNA, the CDR3 is TGTGCCAGCAGCCCCCTCGAGGAGCAGTTCTTC.